A selection of T cell receptor beta chains follows, all from one sample in a study of blood T cell repertoires in COVID-19. Profiled with immunoSEQ multiplex PCR; TCRdb holds only in-frame clones, not every one. The table records roughly 150,000 clones, about 89% of them present only once. Sequenced input: peripheral blood. These receptors originate from a man older than 75 with acute or convalescent COVID-19. Both conserved end residues are part of each CDR3. Fields, in order: V gene, D gene, clone size, CDR3 length, J gene, CDR3 DNA, CDR3 protein. The D gene is left open where the match is weak. A clone size is listed for some rows: how often the clone was seen (once, few, many), or a class if it is expanded.

TRBV7-2,.,.,15,TRBJ2-3,TGTGCCAGCAGCTTAGTCGGGAGAAGCACAGATACGCAGTATTTT,CASSLVGRSTDTQYF
TRBV11-2,.,.,11,TRBJ2-5,TGTGCCAGCAGAAACGGAGAGACCCAGTACTTC,CASRNGETQYF
TRBV28,.,.,15,TRBJ1-2,TGTGCCAGCAGTTCATCAATGCCAGGGAACTATGGCTACACCTTC,CASSSSMPGNYGYTF
TRBV2,.,.,14,TRBJ1-2,TGTGCCAGCAGCGACCTTGGAGGGTACAATGGCTACACCTTC,CASSDLGGYNGYTF
TRBV29-1,TRBD2,.,16,TRBJ2-5,TGCAGCGTTGGAGGTTCGGCTAGCGGGGGGGCTGAGACCCAGTACTTC,CSVGGSASGGAETQYF
TRBV7-9,TRBD2,.,13,TRBJ2-1,TGTGCCAGCAGCCATGGGACTACCAATGAGCAGTTCTTC,CASSHGTTNEQFF
TRBV10-2,.,.,14,TRBJ1-6,TGCGCCAGCAGTGATACTAGGAGCAATTCACCCCTCCACTTT,CASSDTRSNSPLHF
TRBV21-1,.,.,16,TRBJ2-2,TGTGCCAGCAGCAGGGGGGGACCCACAGCTCTCAGGGAGCTGTTTTTT,CASSRGGPTALRELFF
TRBV4-1,TRBD1,.,16,TRBJ2-7,TGCGCCAGCAGCCAAGGGACAGGGGCCCTCCTTTTCGAGCAGTACTTC,CASSQGTGALLFEQYF
TRBV21-1,.,.,13,TRBJ1-2,TGTGCCAGCAGCCCGCGCGGGTTCTATGGCTACACCTTC,CASSPRGFYGYTF
TRBV30,TRBD2,.,16,TRBJ2-2,TGTGCCTGGATAGCGGGGGGGACCCCTAACACCGGGGAGCTGTTTTTT,CAWIAGGTPNTGELFF
TRBV3-1/TRBV3-2,.,once,14,TRBJ1-2,TGTGCCAGCAGCCAAACCAGGGTTAACTATGGCTACACCTTC,CASSQTRVNYGYTF
TRBV7-9,TRBD1,.,14,TRBJ1-6,TGTGCCAGCAGCTCCGGGACAGGGTATTCACCCCTCCACTTT,CASSSGTGYSPLHF
TRBV7-8,TRBD2,.,13,TRBJ2-5,TGTGCCAGCAGCGTTAGCGGGAGGGAGACCCAGTACTTC,CASSVSGRETQYF
TRBV10-3,TRBD1,.,15,TRBJ1-5,TGTGCCATCAGTGAGAGGACAGGGGTAGGGCAGCCCCAGCATTTT,CAISERTGVGQPQHF
TRBV5-1,TRBD2,.,18,TRBJ2-1,TGCGCCAGCAGCGCGGCCCTAGCGGGAGGGCCCCGCAACAATGAGCAGTTCTTC,CASSAALAGGPRNNEQFF
TRBV7-9,TRBD1,.,14,TRBJ2-3,TGTGCCAGCAGCGGAAGGGACAGCTTAGATACGCAGTATTTT,CASSGRDSLDTQYF
TRBV18,TRBD2,.,16,TRBJ2-2,TGTGCCAGCTCACCTACTAGCGGGAGGTTCACCGGGGAGCTGTTTTTT,CASSPTSGRFTGELFF
TRBV7-2,.,.,12,TRBJ2-1,TGTGCCAGCAGCTTAGCACAGGCCGGGCAGTTCTTC,CASSLAQAGQFF
TRBV6-1,.,.,19,TRBJ1-2,TGTGCCAGCAGTGAAGCGAAAAGCGGGGAGCAACCTTTTATCTATGGCTACACCTTC,CASSEAKSGEQPFIYGYTF
TRBV29-1,TRBD1,.,12,TRBJ2-3,TGCAGCGTTGCCGCGACAGGGTACGCCCAGTATTTT,CSVAATGYAQYF
TRBV11-2,.,.,13,TRBJ1-4,TGTGCCAGCAGCTTAGGTGGGCGAGAAAAACTGTTTTTT,CASSLGGREKLFF
TRBV2,.,few,13,TRBJ1-5,TGTGCCAGCAGAGGAAACGGAGATCAGCCCCAGCATTTT,CASRGNGDQPQHF
TRBV7-3,TRBD2,.,14,TRBJ2-1,TGTGCCAGCAGCTTAGGTGCGGGAGTAGGTGAGCAGTTCTTC,CASSLGAGVGEQFF
TRBV27,TRBD2,.,16,TRBJ2-3,TGTGCCAGCAGTCCTGTAGCGTTGGGGAGGGGAGATACGCAGTATTTT,CASSPVALGRGDTQYF
TRBV25-1,.,.,15,TRBJ1-2,TGTGCCAGCAGTGAATACGGCGGATCGTCCTATGGCTACACCTTC,CASSEYGGSSYGYTF
TRBV4-1,TRBD1,once,15,TRBJ1-1,TGCGCCAGCAGCCCGGACTTGGGACAGCGGACTGAAGCTTTCTTT,CASSPDLGQRTEAFF
TRBV10-1,.,.,16,TRBJ2-1,TGCGCCAGCAGTGCTAGCATGGGGTCACCTTACAATGAGCAGTTCTTC,CASSASMGSPYNEQFF
TRBV6-1,.,.,11,TRBJ1-5,TGTGCCAGCAGTGACGGTCAGCCCCAGCATTTT,CASSDGQPQHF
TRBV6-5,.,.,14,TRBJ2-7,TGTGCCAGCAGGGGGCCAGCCGCCACCTACGAGCAGTACTTC,CASRGPAATYEQYF
TRBV30,.,once,13,TRBJ1-3,TGTGCCTGGATTAGAGCAGAGGCCAACACCATATATTTT,CAWIRAEANTIYF
TRBV18,.,.,14,TRBJ2-5,TGTGCCAGCTCGGGTCGTCAGGGTGGAGAGACCCAGTACTTC,CASSGRQGGETQYF
TRBV28,TRBD1,.,15,TRBJ1-2,TGTGCCAGCAGTCCCTCGGGACAGTGGGACTATGGCTACACCTTC,CASSPSGQWDYGYTF
TRBV7-9,.,.,13,TRBJ2-6,TGTGCCAGCACTCAATCTGGGGCCAACGTCCTGACTTTC,CASTQSGANVLTF
TRBV19,.,.,14,TRBJ1-5,TGTGCCAGTAGGGACCGGGACATCAATCAGCCCCAGCATTTT,CASRDRDINQPQHF
TRBV2,.,.,15,TRBJ2-1,TGTGCCAGCAGAAAACTAGTCTTCGCCTACAATGAGCAGTTCTTC,CASRKLVFAYNEQFF
TRBV27,.,.,17,TRBJ1-5,TGTGCCAGCAGAAGAGGTTGGAGAGGCTATAGCAATCAGCCCCAGCATTTT,CASRRGWRGYSNQPQHF
TRBV5-6,.,once,14,TRBJ2-1,TGTGCCAGCAGCTCCCCTGGAACTACTAGTTTTCCGTTCTTC,CASSSPGTTSFPFF
TRBV5-8,TRBD1,.,15,TRBJ1-1,TGTGCCAGCGCCGGGACAGCCCTCGGGGAGAGTGAAGCTTTCTTT,CASAGTALGESEAFF
TRBV4-2,TRBD1,.,17,TRBJ1-1,TGTGCCAGCAGCCCTCGTCGGTCAGGGGGCGAGGACACTGAAGCTTTCTTT,CASSPRRSGGEDTEAFF
TRBV18,.,.,12,TRBJ2-7,TGTGCCAGCTCACCACCGGGGCACGAGCAGTACTTC,CASSPPGHEQYF
TRBV6-5,.,once,11,TRBJ1-2,TGTGCCAGCACAACAGGGCATGGCTACACCTTC,CASTTGHGYTF